This TCR beta chain was retrieved from a study of identical twins. Study results and limitations: Conclusions were based on cross-sectional statistical analysis, without following the same donors.

In germline, CDR1 is LGHNT, CDR2 FRNRAP. V dropped 5 bases and J dropped 5; count of bases not matched to a gene: 11. The CDR3 consists of 16 residues. As to this clonotype: The antigen is unknown.

Unique molecular identifiers were present on the cDNA, which also gained a universal primer site by template switching. TCRdb reprocessed the 5' RACE reads via MiXCR and lists one record per CDR3 protein. The table has 520,000 or so distinct CDR3 sequences, roughly a fifth seen once. A further study also used this sample, focusing on T cells expressing NK-cell markers.

The genes are TRBV12-5 and TRBJ1-5, with 8 nucleotides matching TRBD1. The sequencing sample was made of CD4+ T cells sorted from blood. The TCR originated in a woman under 30 in good health. The CDR3 DNA sequence: TGTGCTAGTGGTGCACCACTAACAGGGGGTTATCAGCCCCAGCATTTT. Translating gives CASGAPLTGGYQPQHF.